This T cell receptor (beta chain) was obtained from a study of blood T cell repertoires in COVID-19. This CDR3 spans 14 amino acids. V lost 1 base, J lost 9 bases, and 13 bases lay in between. CDR1 and CDR2 from the germline V gene are SEHNR and FQNEAQ (reference sequence). This table comes from immunoSEQ multiplex PCR, and its TCRdb copy is limited to in-frame clones, with some not included. In the table there are tens of thousands of clones, around 90% of which are singletons. The J gene is TRBJ1-5, the V gene TRBV7-9; D perhaps matches TRBD1 (5 bases). Sequenced material: peripheral blood. The receptor's source is a human donor with active COVID-19. The donor label of this sample is uncertain. This CDR3 reads CASSLGLRQGPQHF. The CDR3 bases are TGTGCCAGCAGCTTAGGATTACGGCAGGGGCCCCAGCATTTT.